The 14 T cell receptor beta chains below all came from one sample that was sequenced in a study of T cell repertoires in cytomegalovirus infection. These receptors' antigens are unknown. TCRdb re-called the reads with MiXCR, one entry per CDR3 protein. Among under 850,000 distinct CDR3 sequences listed, 30% to 35% were seen once. Sequences were derived from cultured PBMCs, sampled from culture after CMV antigen stimulation. The receptors originated from a human donor in good health (CMV status not recorded). Some clones in this sample may be carry-over from other donors' samples.

This clonotype was counted between two and nine times. This chain joins TRBV4-3 and TRBJ1-1, with D unresolved. This CDR3 comprises 16 residues. V shed 1 base and J shed 5 bases, with 17 bases lying between them. Germline V gene lookup returns CDR1 LGHNA and CDR2 YSLEER. The CDR3 is CASSQAGPPDGTEAFF. The DNA for the CDR3 is TGCGCCAGCAGCCAAGCCGGACCGCCTGACGGTACTGAAGCTTTCTTT.

This chain connects TRBV2 to TRBJ2-3, with D possibly TRBD2 on 5 matching bases. Germline V lookup: CDR1 SNHLY, CDR2 FYNNEI. The CDR3 loop spans 12 amino acids. Trimming pared 7 bases from V and 4 bases from J, leaving 9 bases between. This chain's CDR3 is CASKWGADTQYF. In nucleotides, the CDR3 is TGTGCCAGCAAGTGGGGAGCAGATACGCAGTATTTT.

This clonotype showed up just a few times. This rearrangement joins TRBV7-2 to TRBJ2-1; weak D call: TRBD1 (8 bases). The CDR3 consists of 15 residues. The germline V gene encodes CDR1 SGHTA and CDR2 FQGNSA. V lost 5 bases and J lost 4, with 15 bases in between. CDR3 nucleotide sequence: TGTGCCAGCAGCCCAGGACAGGGAGGGTACAATGAGCAGTTCTTC. Protein sequence: CASSPGQGGYNEQFF.

V and J are TRBV5-6 and TRBJ2-2; 8 bases line up with TRBD2. Germline V gene data show CDR1 as SGHDT and CDR2 as YYEEEE. The junction had 9 bases not matched to a gene; V was cut back by 6 bases and J by 5 bases. CDR3 length: 15 residues. CDR3 residues: CASTTQRGRTGELFF. CDR3 sequence (DNA): TGTGCCAGCACAACCCAGCGGGGGCGGACCGGGGAGCTGTTTTTT.

The table lists this clonotype with many counts. This chain joins TRBV12-3 or TRBV12-4 and TRBJ2-1, with D possibly TRBD1 on 6 matching bases. Trimming shortened V by 9 bases and J by 4 bases, and 16 bases separated the two germline ends. The CDR3 is 14 amino acids. The CDR3 DNA reads as TGTGCCAGTACGACAGGTATAGGGTACAATGAGCAGTTCTTC. Its translation is CASTTGIGYNEQFF.

This clonotype was seen a handful of times. V usage is TRBV9 and J usage is TRBJ2-1; D ambiguous. The CDR3 extends over 14 amino acids. Germline V gene lookup returns CDR1 SGDLS and CDR2 YYNGEE. V was clipped by 0 bases and J by 2 bases, with 6 bases between them. CDR3 nucleotides: TGTGCCAGCAGCGTAGGCTTGACCTACAATGAGCAGTTCTTC. Its protein product is CASSVGLTYNEQFF.

The chain joins TRBV7-6 to TRBJ2-3; 11 nucleotides agree with TRBD2. The CDR3 extends over 18 amino acids. Per germline, CDR1 SGHVS and CDR2 FNYEAQ. V trimming: 5 bases; J trimming: 4 bases; junction bases outside the gene matches: 14. CDR3: CASSPEPEFSGGADTQYF. DNA for the CDR3: TGTGCCAGCAGCCCCGAACCGGAGTTTAGCGGGGGGGCAGATACGCAGTATTTT.

The chain uses TRBV14 and TRBJ2-3, with 12 bases that match TRBD2. CDR3 size: 19 residues. The germline CDR1 and CDR2 sequences are SGHDN and FVKESK. The V segment lost 4 bases and the J segment 4 bases; nucleotides outside the gene matches: 15. CDR3 in amino acids: CASSRYSRLTSGGADTQYF. The CDR3 DNA reads TGTGCCAGCAGCCGATACTCACGCCTGACTAGCGGGGGTGCAGATACGCAGTATTTT. The full variable domain, completed using reference TRBV14 and TRBJ2-3, is EAGVTQFPSHSVIEKGQTVTLRCDPISGHDNLYWYRRVMGKEIKFLLHFVKESKQDESGMPNNRFLAERTGGTYSTLKVQPAELEDSGVYFCASSRYSRLTSGGADTQYFGPGTRLTVL.

This sequence joins TRBV20-1 and TRBJ1-2; TRBD1 matches at 8 bases. Germline V gene data show CDR1 as DFQATT and CDR2 as SNEGSKA (reference sequence). J gave up 6 bases and V 5 bases, and 14 bases lay outside the gene matches. CDR3 length: 15 residues. The CDR3 DNA reads TGCAGTGCTTTTTCGAGCTGGACAGGGTTTGATGGCTACACCTTC. Translated, it gives CSAFSSWTGFDGYTF.

This clonotype was observed a handful of times. The gene calls are TRBV12-3 or TRBV12-4 and TRBJ1-5, with D tentatively TRBD1 (5 bases). V lost 6 bases and J lost 7, with 16 bases in between. This CDR3 has 14 amino acids. The CDR3 spells CASSPLGGWQPQHF. CDR3 nucleotides: TGTGCCAGCAGCCCGCTCGGGGGTTGGCAGCCCCAGCATTTT.

The chain couples TRBV6-1 to TRBJ1-5, with D unresolved. Germline CDR1 MNHNS, CDR2 SASEGT. The ends were cut back, 0 bases at V and 6 bases at J, with 12 bases in the middle. This CDR3 is 15 amino acids long. CDR3 sequence reads: CASSEARQVRQPQHF. In nucleotides, the CDR3 is TGTGCCAGCAGTGAAGCTCGGCAGGTCCGTCAGCCCCAGCATTTT.

Here the CDR3 DNA reads TGTGCCAGCAGCCCTTCCGGGACAGGGGCGAATGAGCAGTTCTTC. It encodes CASSPSGTGANEQFF. The chain combines TRBV6-6 with TRBJ2-1, with 10 bases identical to TRBD1. Germline CDR1 MNHNY, CDR2 SVGAGI (reference sequence). After removal of 6 bases from V and 7 bases from J, the junction contained 9 bases not matched to a gene. The CDR3 is 15 residues long.

This clonotype was found many times. CDR3 sequence (DNA): TGTGCCAGCAGTTCCGGAATCGGGACAGATGAAGCTTTCTTT. The encoded protein is CASSSGIGTDEAFF. The V and J genes are TRBV12-3 or TRBV12-4 and TRBJ1-1; 7 nucleotides agree with TRBD1. This CDR3 has 14 residues. J was trimmed by 7 bases and V by 4 bases; bases with no gene match: 9.

This clonotype was recorded at least ten times. The gene calls are TRBV7-8 and TRBJ2-3; D gene uncertain. This CDR3 is built from 15 residues. The V end was cut by 1 base, the J end by 0 bases, with 8 bases between. Germline loops: CDR1 SGHVS, CDR2 FQNEAQ. This CDR3 is CASSLVGISTDTQYF. CDR3 DNA sequence: TGTGCCAGCAGCTTAGTCGGAATCAGCACAGATACGCAGTATTTT.